This T cell receptor (beta chain) was sequenced for a study of blood T cell repertoires in COVID-19. This CDR3 spans 14 amino acids. Germline V gives CDR1 SGHRS, CDR2 YFSETQ. With 1 base removed from V and 4 bases from J, the gap between germline ends came to 11 bases. Cohort allocation depended upon clinical history that participants reported. This clone was seen more than once but under ten times. Generated by immunoSEQ multiplex PCR, the TCRdb table keeps only in-frame clones and is missing some. Found here are 200,000 to 250,000 clones, approximately 90% of them singletons; the top ten hold 0.87%.

This chain connects TRBV5-1 to TRBJ1-2; tentatively, D is TRBD1 (6 bases). The receptor was isolated from a man aged 50-60 years who had been exposed to COVID-19. The sample was PBMCs or T cells enriched from blood (not recorded which). CDR3 loop: CASSLRTAFYGYTF. CDR3 coding DNA: TGCGCCAGCAGCTTGAGGACAGCCTTCTATGGCTACACCTTC.